This T cell receptor (beta chain) was recorded in a study of T cells in Graves' hyperthyroidism and ophthalmopathy (dated by TCRdb to about 2019). Turning to the overall study: Peripheral blood was sampled at the time of initial diagnosis, prior to any treatment. To identify distinguishing TCR V-J signatures, a discovery cohort of about 95 patients was used, comprising some 45 with Graves' ophthalmopathy and around 57 with stable Graves' hyperthyroidism. An independent validation cohort of under 20 hyperthyroidism patients and approximately 16 patients who later progressed to ophthalmopathy tested prospective prediction of ophthalmopathy. The approximately 90 discovery patients were divided at random into training and test sets in a 7:3 ratio. The study also compared thyroid tissue and blood T-cell repertoires from several Graves' hyperthyroidism patients. After sampling, hyperthyroidism patients received methimazole starting at 30 mg daily, and ophthalmopathy patients received high-dose intravenous methylprednisolone. TCR Vbeta CDR3 sequencing of approximately 140 peripheral blood samples (roughly 43 ophthalmopathy, 75 to 85 hyperthyroidism and around 17 progressor patients) is reported in the paper.

Stable Graves' hyperthyroidism was defined as the absence of progression to ophthalmopathy over 18 months of follow-up. Hyperthyroidism patients were newly diagnosed, had a disease duration of under 2 months, and were aged 18 to 65 years. Exclusion was applied to patients with uncontrolled infections, other autoimmune diseases, pregnancy or lactation. Clinical symptoms, serum thyroxine and TRAb, thyroid ultrasound, and orbital computed tomography formed the basis for the diagnoses. PBMCs were separated from around 9.1 ml of fresh peripheral blood using Ficoll-Paque density gradient centrifugation. Total RNA was extracted using Trizol reagent, and RNA quality was assessed on an Agilent 2100 Bioanalyzer. The paper as a whole reports these results and caveats: Most expanded thyroid clonotypes (frequency above 0.001) were also found in blood, which suggests that blood repertoires may mirror thyroid immune responses. In validation, progression to ophthalmopathy was predicted by the model with 70.59% sensitivity and nearly 75% specificity, a median of approximately 7.1 months before onset. A 13 V-J signature model separated ophthalmopathy from stable hyperthyroidism, with approximately 87% sensitivity and approximately 81% specificity in cross-validation and 80%/75% in testing. Sample size was not statistically predetermined, and investigators were not blinded to group allocation.

The junction shows trimming of 5 bases on V and 7 bases on J, and the gene matches do not reach 16 bases of it. In the germline V gene, CDR1 corresponds to MDHEN and CDR2 to SYDVKM. From its cysteine to its phenylalanine, the CDR3 spans 18 amino acids. Of all the DNA, just the CDR3 is kept, 54 bases in frame from base 1. Amplification of TCR beta CDR3 regions was carried out from RNA transcripts. The first round of RT-PCR for the TCR CDR3 was performed with the HTBI primer set and the Qiagen OneStep RT-PCR kit. Libraries were constructed in a second round of multiplex PCR, after which size selection and purification were carried out. The libraries were sequenced on an Illumina HiSeq2000 using paired-end 100 bp reads. The study's processing was this. SOAPnuke was used to process the raw data, with reads discarded if the reads contained adapters or uncalled bases, had a mean Phred below 15, or lacked an exact constant-primer or identifier match. COPE v1.2.5 was used to merge the high-quality paired reads, and each unique nucleotide sequence was defined as a clonotype. MiTCR v1.1 was used to align the clonotypes against IMGT TRBV, TRBD and TRBJ reference segments. The analysis was restricted to V-J combinations with a frequency above 0.0001, which together covered about 99% of the repertoires. A TCS score was defined as the ratio between F50 (clonal expansion) and ExV (chaos), using BLOSUM62-based TCRdist between CDR3 peptides within each V-J. Welch's t-statistics and random forest reduced around 510 V-J features to some 14, which were used in a naive Bayes classifier (R e1071). The raw public data were reprocessed by TCRdb itself: fastp quality trimming at Q25, MiXCR clonotype calling, in-frame beta chains only. Under each unique CDR3 protein, matching rows form one entry showing the most common genes and DNA. None of the V and J calls come from the authors' own analysis; TCRdb made them. The sample table contains about 400,000 distinct CDR3 sequences; only one count was recorded for more than 13% of them. Clones ranked in the top ten supply approximately 30% of the sample.

This clonotype was detected many times. Its antigen remains unidentified. It has no much larger one-base neighbor in the sample; base qualities were not kept. The chain links TRBV28 with TRBJ2-1; 11 bases in the junction line up with TRBD2. The TCR sequence derives from a woman in her thirties with Graves' hyperthyroidism. Sequenced material: blood. The bases read TGTGCCAGCAGTCCTCTGACCTTTAGCGGGAGGGTGGGGAATGAGCAGTTCTTC. Its protein is CASSPLTFSGRVGNEQFF. The full variable domain, with segments outside the CDR3 supplied by the reference TRBV28 and TRBJ2-1 proteins, appears as DVKVTQSSRYLVKRTGEKVFLECVQDMDHENMFWYRQDPGLGLRLIYFSYDVKMKEKGDIPEGYSVSREKKERFSLILESASTNQTSMYLCASSPLTFSGRVGNEQFFGPGTRLTVL.